The 28 T cell receptor beta chains below all came from one sample that was sequenced in a study of identical twins. In TCRdb, the 5' RACE reads were re-called with MiXCR into one record per CDR3 protein. This table has around 290,000 distinct CDR3 sequences, 9.5% appearing once. This sample also belongs to another study, concerning yellow fever vaccine responses in identical twins.

The sample comprised CD8+ T cells sorted from blood. Receptors were obtained from a woman between 18 and 30 years old in good health.

The genes are TRBV20-1 and TRBJ2-2; no firm D call. V lost 3 bases to trimming and J lost 3 bases, with 11 bases between them. The CDR3 spans 14 residues. CDR1 is DFQATT, CDR2 SNEGSKA, per germline (reference sequence). CDR3 region: CSARLGFDTGELFF. For the CDR3, the DNA is TGCAGTGCTAGGTTGGGTTTTGACACCGGGGAGCTGTTTTTT.

This clonotype was seen just once. This chain connects TRBV7-2 to TRBJ2-1; D perhaps matches TRBD2 (6 bases). Trimming took off 8 bases at V and 9 bases at J, with 20 bases between the two ends. Germline V lookup: CDR1 SGHTA, CDR2 FQGNSA. This CDR3 has 14 residues. DNA of the CDR3: TGTGCCAGCGGCCTCAATCGGGAGCTGAGTGAGCAGTTCTTC. Encoded protein: CASGLNRELSEQFF.

This clonotype was counted ten times or more. The chain couples TRBV12-5 to TRBJ2-5; no firm D call. This CDR3 has 13 residues. The V gene's germline CDR1 is LGHNT and CDR2 FRNRAP. V was cut by 1 base and J by 0 bases, with 3 bases left in between. CDR3 in DNA: TGTGCTAGTGGTTTGGCGTACCAAGAGACCCAGTACTTC. Translating gives CASGLAYQETQYF.

The genes are TRBV5-4 and TRBJ2-4; D may match TRBD1 or TRBD2 (7 bases each). Trimming left V 4 bases short and J 0 bases short, with 17 bases between. From germline, CDR1 is SGHNT and CDR2 YYREEE (reference sequence). The CDR3 is 17 amino acids. The CDR3 DNA reads as TGTGCCAGCAGCCTAACAGGGGCGGGGGTAGCCAAAAACATTCAGTACTTC. Its protein is CASSLTGAGVAKNIQYF.

The J gene is TRBJ2-5, the V gene TRBV5-6; the D is unclear. CDR3 length: 14 residues. V was pared by 4 bases and J by 1 base, with 11 bases between. Germline assignment: CDR1 SGHDT and CDR2 YYEEEE. The CDR3 DNA follows: TGTGCCAGCAGCGAGCCGAGATCCCAAGAGACCCAGTACTTC. Its protein is CASSEPRSQETQYF. The full variable domain, in which reference TRBV5-6 and TRBJ2-5 provide the parts outside the CDR3, is DAGVTQSPTHLIKTRGQQVTLRCSPKSGHDTVSWYQQALGQGPQFIFQYYEEEERQRGNFPDRFSGHQFPNYSSELNVNALLLGDSALYLCASSEPRSQETQYFGPGTRLLVL.

This clonotype was observed at least ten times. The chain employs TRBV5-1 and TRBJ2-2; D might be TRBD2 (6 bases). V gave up 1 base and J gave up 3 bases, with 16 bases separating them. Germline V gives CDR1 SGHRS, CDR2 YFSETQ. The CDR3 sequence is 17 residues long. DNA for the CDR3: TGCGCCAGCAGCTTGCTTTCAAGGAGGGGTGACACCGGGGAGCTGTTTTTT. It encodes CASSLLSRRGDTGELFF.

This clonotype was seen a few times. V gene TRBV11-2 combines with J gene TRBJ2-5, with TRBD2 matching 8 bases. CDR1 and CDR2 (germline): SGHAT, FQNNGV. The CDR3 extends over 15 amino acids. Germline trimming cut 5 bases from V and 0 bases from J; bases unmatched to any gene: 5. Here the CDR3 reads CASSPTGGDQETQYF. CDR3 bases: TGTGCCAGCAGCCCGACGGGAGGGGACCAAGAGACCCAGTACTTC.

This clonotype was seen many times. At one of its ends the junction is not consistent with the germline gene, which may arise from a read error. This chain uses TRBV5-1 with TRBJ2-3; D is perhaps TRBD2 (5 bases). The germline CDR1 and CDR2 sequences are SGHRS and YFSETQ. The CDR3 consists of 15 residues. CDR3 protein: CASRLEARSADTQYF. The CDR3 nucleotides are TGCGCCAGCAGATTGGAGGCTCGATCTGCGGATACGCAGTATTTT.

The gene calls are TRBV29-1 and TRBJ2-2; D is unresolved. Germline CDR1 SQVTM, CDR2 ANQGSEA. V lost 6 bases, J lost 5 bases, and 10 bases lay in between. This CDR3 has 12 residues. The chain's CDR3 is CSVDGPTGELFF. Here the CDR3 DNA reads TGCAGCGTAGATGGACCTACCGGGGAGCTGTTTTTT.

This clonotype was picked up many times. The chain has TRBV7-2 and TRBJ2-1; maybe TRBD2 (5 bases). V was trimmed by 1 base and J by 5 bases, leaving 12 bases between them. The CDR3 totals 15 residues. CDR1 and CDR2 (germline): SGHTA, FQGNSA. CDR3 region: CASSLVEGEDNEQFF. Written as DNA, the CDR3 is TGTGCCAGCAGCTTAGTAGAGGGAGAGGACAATGAGCAGTTCTTC.

This chain connects TRBV7-9 to TRBJ1-2; no clear D gene. Trimming took 1 base from V and 7 from J, leaving 7 bases between them. The CDR3 is 12 amino acids. Germline V gene sequence: CDR1 SEHNR, CDR2 FQNEAQ (reference sequence). The DNA for the CDR3 is TGTGCCAGCAGCTTAGAAAGTGCTGGCTACACCTTC. Translating gives CASSLESAGYTF.

This clonotype was seen at least ten times. V gene TRBV20-1 combines with J gene TRBJ2-2, with 12 nucleotides matching TRBD2. Germline assignment: CDR1 DFQATT and CDR2 SNEGSKA (reference sequence). Trimming at V came to 3 bases and at J to 4 bases, leaving 3 bases not matched to a gene. This CDR3 region has 15 residues. DNA for the CDR3: TGCAGTGCTAGGACTAGCGGGAGCGTCACCGGGGAGCTGTTTTTT. Translated: CSARTSGSVTGELFF.

This clonotype was found many times. The rearrangement joins TRBV9 to TRBJ2-4, with D possibly TRBD2 on 5 matching bases. CDR3 length equals 16 residues. V lost 0 bases, J lost 2 bases, and 12 bases lay in between. Germline CDR1 reads SGDLS; CDR2 reads YYNGEE. The CDR3 loop reads CASSVGGGSSKNIQYF. CDR3 sequence (DNA): TGTGCCAGCAGCGTAGGTGGAGGTTCGTCCAAAAACATTCAGTACTTC. The full variable domain, rest sourced from reference TRBV9 and TRBJ2-4, is DSGVTQTPKHLITATGQRVTLRCSPRSGDLSVYWYQQSLDQGLQFLIQYYNGEERAKGNILERFSAQQFPDLHSELNLSSLELGDSALYFCASSVGGGSSKNIQYFGAGTRLSVL.

This clonotype has more than one count but fewer than ten. V gene TRBV24-1 combines with J gene TRBJ2-1; 16 bases align to TRBD2. This CDR3 region has 19 residues. After removal of 3 bases from V and 7 bases from J, the junction contained 11 bases not matched to a gene. Per germline, CDR1 KGHDR and CDR2 SFDVKD. The CDR3 sequence is CATSDPKKGLAGGYNEQFF. CDR3 sequence (DNA): TGTGCCACCAGTGATCCTAAAAAGGGACTAGCGGGAGGGTATAATGAGCAGTTCTTC.

This clonotype has a handful of counts. The gene calls are TRBV20-1 and TRBJ2-7, with 13 bases that match TRBD2. In germline, CDR1 is DFQATT, CDR2 SNEGSKA (reference sequence). Trimming cost V 0 bases and J 2 bases; bases outside gene matches: 7. The CDR3 spans 17 residues. CDR3 in amino acids: CSARDRLAGGEPYEQYF. The CDR3 DNA reads TGCAGTGCTAGAGATAGACTAGCGGGAGGAGAACCCTACGAGCAGTACTTC.

The table lists this clonotype with a few counts. CDR3 residues: CSVDGGGGGEQFF. The CDR3 region has the DNA TGCAGCGTTGATGGCGGGGGAGGGGGTGAGCAGTTCTTC. The rearrangement joins TRBV29-1 to TRBJ2-1; D possibly corresponds to TRBD2 (7 bases). The V and J ends lost 3 bases and 9 bases respectively, with 15 bases between them. The CDR3 is made up of 13 amino acids. Looked up from germline, CDR1 is SQVTM and CDR2 is ANQGSEA.

In its sample, this clonotype was seen many times. V gene TRBV9 combines with J gene TRBJ2-2, with D tentatively TRBD2 (5 bases). With 2 bases removed from V and 7 bases from J, the gap between germline ends came to 6 bases. The CDR3 has 12 residues. Per germline, CDR1 SGDLS and CDR2 YYNGEE. CDR3 protein: CASSVGGGELFF. The CDR3 nucleotides are TGTGCCAGCAGCGTTGGAGGCGGGGAGCTGTTTTTT.

In its sample, this clonotype was seen many times. This sequence joins TRBV6-4 and TRBJ2-1, with D possibly TRBD2 on 5 matching bases. Trimming cost V 6 bases and J 2 bases, with 14 bases left between them. Germline CDR1 reads MRHNA; CDR2 reads SNTAGT. The CDR3 loop spans 15 amino acids. CDR3 coding DNA: TGTGCCAGCAGCATCCGGGGAATTACCTACAATGAGCAGTTCTTC. Translated, it gives CASSIRGITYNEQFF.

This clonotype was seen many times. The chain combines TRBV7-9 with TRBJ2-2; possibly TRBD1 for D (5 bases). Germline V lookup: CDR1 SEHNR, CDR2 FQNEAQ (reference sequence). This CDR3 comprises 14 residues. The V and J ends lost 6 bases and 1 base respectively, with 9 bases between them. The CDR3 nucleotides are TGTGCCAGCAGTTCTCAGGGGAACACCGGGGAGCTGTTTTTT. Encoded protein: CASSSQGNTGELFF.

The rearrangement links TRBV7-8 to TRBJ2-1; a possible D gene is TRBD2 (5 bases). Per the germline V gene, CDR1 is SGHVS and CDR2 is FQNEAQ. The CDR3 consists of 16 residues. V was shortened by 4 bases and J by 2 bases, with 15 bases between the two germline ends. The CDR3 is CASSYPDSETYNEQFF. The CDR3 DNA is TGTGCCAGCAGCTACCCAGATAGCGAGACCTACAATGAGCAGTTCTTC.

The chain is built from TRBV6-1 and TRBJ1-1, with 7 bases that match TRBD1. Germline-derived CDR1 and CDR2 are MNHNS and SASEGT. The ends lost 5 bases at V and 0 bases at J; junction bases unmatched: 6. The CDR3 loop spans 15 amino acids. CDR3: CASSTPGQMNTEAFF. The CDR3 nucleotides read TGTGCCAGCAGTACACCGGGACAGATGAACACTGAAGCTTTCTTT.

As regards this clonotype: A read error is possible here, since a much larger clone lies one base away. The rearrangement links TRBV29-1 to TRBJ2-1; 7 nucleotides line up with TRBD1. The CDR3 has 15 amino acids. After removal of 7 bases from V and 4 bases from J, the junction contained 13 bases not matched to a gene. Germline V CDR1 and CDR2: SQVTM, ANQGSEA. The CDR3 DNA follows: TGCAGCGATACCCCCGGGACAGTGTGGTACAATGAGCAGTTCTTC. This sequence encodes CSDTPGTVWYNEQFF.

This clonotype was seen only a few times. The rearrangement links TRBV23-1 to TRBJ1-1; possible D gene TRBD1, 6 bases. TRBV23-1 falls under the ORF class, with uncertain function. This CDR3 has 12 residues. The ends were cut back, 9 bases at V and 4 bases at J, with 12 bases in the middle. CDR3 protein: CARRGFSTEAFF. The CDR3 bases are TGCGCCAGGAGGGGGTTTAGCACTGAAGCTTTCTTT.

There are many counts of this clonotype. V usage is TRBV12-3 or TRBV12-4 and J usage is TRBJ2-1, with a possible D match to TRBD2 (5 bases). The CDR3 totals 16 residues. V was cut by 5 bases and J by 3 bases, with 17 bases left in between. CDR3 coding DNA: TGTGCCAGCAGTCTATTCTCAGGCGAGGGCTACAATGAGCAGTTCTTC. Protein product: CASSLFSGEGYNEQFF.

The chain links TRBV29-1 to TRBJ2-2, with TRBD1 matching 9 bases. With 3 bases clipped from V and 5 bases from J, the junction kept 4 bases outside the gene matches. From germline, CDR1 is SQVTM and CDR2 ANQGSEA. The CDR3 length is 14 residues. CDR3 sequence: CSVDGTGHTGELFF. CDR3 DNA sequence: TGCAGCGTTGATGGGACAGGGCATACCGGGGAGCTGTTTTTT.

This sequence joins TRBV4-1 and TRBJ2-7, with a possible D match to TRBD2 (6 bases). V gave up 3 bases and J gave up 0 bases, with 12 bases separating them. CDR3 length: 15 amino acids. Germline lookup yields CDR1 MGHRA and CDR2 YSYEKL. The CDR3 DNA reads as TGCGCCAGCAGCCACTCGGAGGGGAACTCCTACGAGCAGTACTTC. It yields the protein CASSHSEGNSYEQYF.

This clonotype was seen many times. The chain joins TRBV5-1 to TRBJ2-5; D uncertain. This CDR3 has 13 residues. V dropped 5 bases and J dropped 1 base, with 9 bases sitting between them. Per the germline V gene, CDR1 is SGHRS and CDR2 is YFSETQ. The CDR3 nucleotides read TGCGCCAGCAGTAGAGTCCCCCAAGAGACCCAGTACTTC. As protein: CASSRVPQETQYF.

This clonotype came up many times. The chain has TRBV12-3 or TRBV12-4 and TRBJ1-1; perhaps TRBD1 as D (6 bases). The length of the CDR3 is 15 residues. Trimming cost V 2 bases and J 5 bases, with 15 bases left between them. CDR3 sequence (DNA): TGTGCCAGCAGTTTACAGGGGCCCTTCTGGACTGAAGCTTTCTTT. Its translation: CASSLQGPFWTEAFF.